The rows below give T cell receptor beta chains drawn from one sample of a study of cytomegalovirus exposure and HLA in healthy donors. The method was immunoSEQ multiplex PCR; TCRdb's version includes in-frame clones alone and lacks a portion of them. In the table there are 110,000 to 150,000 clones, about 74% of which are singletons. The sample taken for sequencing was PBMCs. The source is a man younger than 35 in good health and CMV-seropositive. CDR3s include the opening cysteine and the closing phenylalanine or tryptophan. A D gene is named only where the DNA matches it firmly. Rows give clone size only sometimes, using once, few, many, or a class for an expanded clone.

j_call clone_size d_call v_call cdr3_nt cdr3_aa
TRBJ1-1 . . TRBV19 TGTGCCAGTGAACCGGTGAGGGCCAAAGCTTTCTTT CASEPVRAKAFF
TRBJ2-7 . . TRBV20-1 TGCAGTGCTAGCACAGGCTACGAGCAGTACTTC CSASTGYEQYF
TRBJ2-1 . . TRBV21-1 TGTGCCAGCAGACTAGGACAGGGGAAAGGTAAAATCACCTGGACGTACAATGAGCAGTTCTTC CASRLGQGKGKITWTYNEQFF
TRBJ2-1 . TRBD1 TRBV18 TGTGCCAGCTCCTCATGGACAGGGGACAATGAGCAGTTCTTC CASSSWTGDNEQFF
TRBJ2-1 . TRBD2 TRBV15 TGTGCCACCAGCAGGAGACTAGCGAGGGATTCGTTCTTC CATSRRLARDSFF
TRBJ1-2 . TRBD1 TRBV5-1 TGCGCCAGCAGCTTGACGGGACAGGGGGCGGGCTACACCTTC CASSLTGQGAGYTF
TRBJ2-1 . TRBD1 TRBV7-3 TGTGCCAGCAGCCTGGGGTTAGGGGGCATTAATGAGCAGTTCTTC CASSLGLGGINEQFF
TRBJ2-3 . . TRBV5-1 TGCGCCAGCAGCTCGCAGGTTGGGGATACGCAGTATTTT CASSSQVGDTQYF
TRBJ1-4 . . TRBV6-5 TGTGCCAGCAGTTCCGGGGAGGCTGAAAAACTGTTTTTT CASSSGEAEKLFF
TRBJ1-5 . . TRBV1 TGCACCAGCAGCCAAGAAGGCAGGTCCTATTCCAATCAGCCCCAGCATTTT CTSSQEGRSYSNQPQHF
TRBJ1-2 . . TRBV7-9 TGTGCCAGCAGCTTAGCGAGGTCTGGCTACACCTTC CASSLARSGYTF
TRBJ1-2 . . TRBV29-1 TGCAGCGTTGAAAAGGGCGGGTGGGACTACACCTTC CSVEKGGWDYTF
TRBJ1-2 . . TRBV5-5 TGTGCCAGCAGCTTGGGCGGCAGCTTCTATGGCTACACCTTC CASSLGGSFYGYTF
TRBJ1-2 . TRBD1 TRBV6-5 TGTGCCAGCAGTTCGCGACAGGGCCGGGGCTACACCTTC CASSSRQGRGYTF
TRBJ1-2 . . TRBV4-1 TGCGCCAGCAGCCTAGGGGTTGACTATGGCTACACCTTC CASSLGVDYGYTF
TRBJ1-2 . . TRBV30 TGTGCCTGGAGTGGACCGGGAGACAGAGGGCGGCTAGGCTATGGCTACACCTTC CAWSGPGDRGRLGYGYTF
TRBJ2-7 . . TRBV6-6 TGTGCCAGCAGCGGGACTCGGGGAGACACGCACTTC CASSGTRGDTHF
TRBJ1-4 . . TRBV21-1 TGTGCCAGCAGCAAAAATTCGCGGGACGGACTAGAAAAACTGTTTTTT CASSKNSRDGLEKLFF
TRBJ1-2 . TRBD1 TRBV19 TGTGCCAGTAGTGACCAGGGGGTAGAATATAATGGCTACACCTTC CASSDQGVEYNGYTF
TRBJ1-4 . TRBD1 TRBV28 TGTGCCAGCAGTTTATCCGGGACAGGGAGTGAAAAACTGTTTTTT CASSLSGTGSEKLFF
TRBJ2-7 . . TRBV10-2 TGCGCCAGCAGTGGACAGTTTTCCGAGCAGTACTTC CASSGQFSEQYF
TRBJ2-7 . . TRBV7-9 TGTGCCAGCAGCACCGTGGGGACACTATCCTACGAGCAGTACTTC CASSTVGTLSYEQYF
TRBJ2-2 . TRBD2 TRBV19 TGTGCCAGTAGTATCGGATCGGGACTAGGTTTGCCCGGGGAGCTGTTTTTT CASSIGSGLGLPGELFF
TRBJ2-2 . . TRBV10-3 TGTGCCATCAGTGAGTTCCTCACCGGGGAGCTGTTTTTT CAISEFLTGELFF
TRBJ2-5 . . TRBV6-5 TGTGCCAGCAGTCGGACAGAAGGGTTCCAGTACTTC CASSRTEGFQYF
TRBJ1-4 . . TRBV28 TGTGCCAGCAGACCCGGAGGTGAAAAACTGTTTTTT CASRPGGEKLFF
TRBJ2-1 . . TRBV28 TGTGCCAGCAATGCGGTAATGGGGCTGCGACAATATATAAATGAGCAGTTCTTC CASNAVMGLRQYINEQFF
TRBJ2-7 medium-sized TRBD1 TRBV5-5 TGTGCCAGCAGCTCGACAGGGAACCACGAGCAGTACTTC CASSSTGNHEQYF
TRBJ2-5 . . TRBV30 TGTGCCTGGAAAGGAGGACGAAACAAGCCCGGGGGTACCCAAGAGACCCAGTACTTC CAWKGGRNKPGGTQETQYF
TRBJ1-1 . . TRBV21-1 TGTGCCAGCAGCAAAAAGAGCGGCACCCGAAACACTGAAGCTTTCTTT CASSKKSGTRNTEAFF
TRBJ2-1 . TRBD2 TRBV13 TGTGCCAGCAGCTTAGCCCTCGGACTAGCGGGAGGTATTGAGCAGTTCTTC CASSLALGLAGGIEQFF
TRBJ1-1 . TRBD1 TRBV4-2 TGTGCCAGCAGCCAAAGGGGAAACAGGGGGACTGAAGCTTTCTTT CASSQRGNRGTEAFF
TRBJ2-1 . . TRBV19 TGTGCCAGTAGTAGGGGCGGCAATGAGCAGTTCTTC CASSRGGNEQFF
TRBJ1-5 few . TRBV11-2 TGTGCCAGCAGCTTAGATCGGCAGGAGGAGTTGAATCAGCCCCAGCATTTT CASSLDRQEELNQPQHF
TRBJ2-7 few . TRBV7-2 TGTGCCAGCACCCCGACTAGGAGCTCCTACGAGCAGTACTTC CASTPTRSSYEQYF
TRBJ2-4 . . TRBV5-4 TGTGCCAGCAGTGGGGGGACCATAGCCAAAAACATTCAGTACTTC CASSGGTIAKNIQYF
TRBJ2-5 . . TRBV28 TGTGCCAGCAGTTCTAACCGGGAAGAGACCCAGTACTTC CASSSNREETQYF